Following are 32 T cell receptor beta chains from one sample sequenced in a study of T-cell reconstitution after alpha-beta-depleted transplantation in children. Unique molecular identifiers were built into the TCRbeta library. TCRdb used MiXCR to reprocess the PCR reads, holding one entry per CDR3 protein. The sample includes some 830,000 distinct CDR3 sequences, 15% to 20% seen only once; the top ten take roughly 5%. The input for sequencing was PBMCs, mostly from graft donor cells, taken 360 days after TCRalphabeta/CD19-depleted stem cell transplant. The receptors here all came from a male patient younger than 18 who had a stem cell transplant for acute lymphoblastic leukemia, so the T cells may come from the graft donor.

The rearrangement links TRBV9 to TRBJ2-2; possibly TRBD1 for D (6 bases). V lost 0 bases to trimming and J lost 4 bases, with 16 bases between them. The germline gives CDR1 SGDLS, CDR2 YYNGEE. CDR3 length equals 17 residues. This chain's CDR3 is CASSVVSDGQLTGELFF. The CDR3 region has the DNA TGTGCCAGCAGCGTAGTTAGTGATGGACAGCTCACCGGGGAGCTGTTTTTT.

V is TRBV5-1 and J is TRBJ1-3; weak D call: TRBD1 (5 bases). V was trimmed by 2 bases and J by 4 bases, leaving 16 bases between them. Germline-derived CDR1 and CDR2 are SGHRS and YFSETQ. This CDR3 has 16 residues. The CDR3 nucleotides are TGCGCCAGCAGCTTTGGAGGAGGGACGCCCGGAAACACCATATATTTT. It codes for CASSFGGGTPGNTIYF.

The chain recombines TRBV19 with TRBJ2-1; 9 bases align to TRBD2. Germline V gives CDR1 LNHDA, CDR2 SQIVND (reference sequence). CDR3 size: 17 residues. V trimming: 5 bases; J trimming: 5 bases; junction bases outside the gene matches: 13. Here the CDR3 DNA reads TGTGCCAGTAGTCCCCTGGGTAGCGGGAGAGGCCACAATGAGCAGTTCTTC. Encoded protein: CASSPLGSGRGHNEQFF.

The chain combines TRBV7-9 with TRBJ1-4; 7 bases align to TRBD1. The CDR3 length is 15 residues. Germline CDR1 is SEHNR and CDR2 is FQNEAQ (reference sequence). The ends lost 1 base at V and 11 bases at J; junction bases unmatched: 10. The CDR3 DNA reads TGTGCCAGCAGCTTAGTCGGGGACAGATTCGGGAAACTGTTTTTT. This sequence encodes CASSLVGDRFGKLFF.

The chain joins TRBV5-1 to TRBJ1-1; TRBD1 might be the D (5 bases). V dropped 0 bases and J dropped 1 base, with 19 bases sitting between them. This CDR3 is 18 amino acids long. Germline lookup yields CDR1 SGHRS and CDR2 YFSETQ. The CDR3 loop is CASSLAGTSQWGNTEAFF. Here the CDR3 DNA reads TGCGCCAGCAGCTTGGCTGGGACCTCCCAATGGGGGAACACTGAAGCTTTCTTT.

This clonotype was seen a few times. This sequence joins TRBV12-3 or TRBV12-4 and TRBJ1-2; maybe TRBD1 (6 bases). The length of the CDR3 is 15 residues. V lost 8 bases to trimming and J lost 5 bases, with 21 bases between them. The CDR3 reads CASCNIRGGEYGYTF. The CDR3 nucleotides are TGTGCCAGCTGTAACATCAGGGGAGGGGAATATGGCTACACCTTC.

The chain uses TRBV6-1 and TRBJ2-1; 8 positions match TRBD2. Germline loops: CDR1 MNHNS, CDR2 SASEGT. There are 15 residues in the CDR3. Trimming cost V 7 bases and J 8 bases; bases outside gene matches: 13. CDR3 amino acids: CASKAGLVVSHEQFF. The CDR3, as DNA: TGTGCCAGCAAAGCGGGACTAGTGGTTTCGCATGAGCAGTTCTTC.

This clonotype came up a few times. The CDR3 protein is CSAPGRGSTYNEQFF. CDR3 nucleotides: TGCAGTGCTCCAGGTAGGGGAAGCACCTACAATGAGCAGTTCTTC. This chain joins TRBV20-1 and TRBJ2-1; TRBD1 is a possible D gene (5 bases). With 5 bases removed from V and 2 bases from J, the gap between germline ends came to 16 bases. The CDR3 runs to 15 residues. Per germline, CDR1 DFQATT and CDR2 SNEGSKA (reference sequence).

This rearrangement joins TRBV18 to TRBJ2-5; D remains ambiguous. V was clipped by 2 bases and J by 5 bases, with 12 bases between them. The CDR3 is 14 amino acids. Germline-derived CDR1 and CDR2 are KGHSH and LQKENI. The CDR3 DNA reads TGTGCCAGCTCACCAGACCAGGATGGCGAGACCCAGTACTTC. It codes for CASSPDQDGETQYF.

The sample holds a few counts of this clonotype. The CDR3 DNA reads as TGTGCCAGCAGCTTAGATCGAGGTAGCGTCACCGAGACCCAGTACTTC. This sequence encodes CASSLDRGSVTETQYF. This rearrangement joins TRBV7-9 to TRBJ2-5, with TRBD2 as a possible D gene (5 bases). The CDR3 sequence is 16 residues long. The germline V gene encodes CDR1 SEHNR and CDR2 FQNEAQ (reference sequence). V lost 1 base to trimming and J lost 5 bases, with 17 bases between them.

This chain's CDR3 is CAISDPSGRLDTDTQYF. CDR3 DNA: TGTGCCATCAGTGACCCTAGCGGGAGGCTTGACACAGATACGCAGTATTTT. The chain carries TRBV10-3 and TRBJ2-3; 11 bases align to TRBD2. V was pared by 3 bases and J by 2 bases, with 7 bases of the junction left unmatched. The V gene's germline CDR1 is ENHRY and CDR2 SYGVKD. This CDR3 contains 17 residues.

The sample holds a few counts of this clonotype. The chain links TRBV5-4 to TRBJ2-7, with TRBD2 as a possible D gene (6 bases). V was shortened by 0 bases and J by 2 bases, with 9 bases between the two germline ends. CDR1 SGHNT and CDR2 YYREEE come from the germline V gene (reference sequence). The CDR3 is 14 amino acids. The CDR3: CASSLGTNTYEQYF. CDR3 sequence (DNA): TGTGCCAGCAGCTTGGGGACTAACACCTACGAGCAGTACTTC.

This clonotype was counted only a few times. The chain combines TRBV20-1 with TRBJ1-4, with 7 bases aligning to TRBD1. With 0 bases clipped from V and 4 bases from J, the junction kept 8 bases outside the gene matches. CDR3 length: 16 residues. Germline values: CDR1 DFQATT, CDR2 SNEGSKA (reference sequence). CDR3 in amino acids: CSARDLKGAFNEKLFF. Here the CDR3 DNA reads TGCAGTGCTAGAGATCTGAAGGGGGCATTTAATGAAAAACTGTTTTTT.

The chain employs TRBV12-3 or TRBV12-4 and TRBJ1-1, with 7 nucleotides matching TRBD1. The ends lost 5 bases at V and 1 base at J; junction bases unmatched: 4. The CDR3 contains 14 residues. The CDR3 reads CASSEGQWNTEAFF. The CDR3 coding sequence is TGTGCCAGCAGTGAGGGACAGTGGAACACTGAAGCTTTCTTT.

This chain connects TRBV7-8 to TRBJ2-6; D perhaps matches TRBD1 (6 bases). CDR3 size: 15 residues. From germline, CDR1 is SGHVS and CDR2 FQNEAQ. The ends were cut back, 5 bases at V and 4 bases at J, with 12 bases in the middle. The CDR3 spells CASSQRTVGANVLTF. The CDR3 nucleotides read TGTGCCAGCAGCCAACGGACAGTCGGGGCCAACGTCCTGACTTTC.

The chain links TRBV5-8 to TRBJ1-1; D gene ambiguous. The CDR3 is 13 amino acids. Trimming cost V 4 bases and J 0 bases, with 7 bases left between them. CDR1 and CDR2 (germline): SGHTS, YDEGEE. CDR3: CASSRRVNTEAFF. In DNA form, the CDR3 reads TGTGCCAGCAGCCGACGAGTGAACACTGAAGCTTTCTTT. The variable domain in full, with the rest retrieved from reference TRBV5-8 and TRBJ1-1, is EAGVTQSPTHLIKTRGQQATLRCSPISGHTSVYWYQQALGLGLQFLLWYDEGEERNRGNFPPRFSGRQFPNYSSELNVNALELEDSALYLCASSRRVNTEAFFGQGTRLTVV.

The rearrangement links TRBV10-3 to TRBJ1-1; 8 bases fit TRBD1. After removal of 5 bases from V and 3 bases from J, the junction contained 8 bases not matched to a gene. Looked up from germline, CDR1 is ENHRY and CDR2 is SYGVKD. The CDR3 loop spans 15 amino acids. Here the CDR3 reads CAISLTGDSDTEAFF. The CDR3 DNA follows: TGTGCCATCAGTTTGACAGGGGACTCGGACACTGAAGCTTTCTTT.

This clonotype was picked up a small number of times. Here the CDR3 reads CASTWDTGRTGELFF. The CDR3 DNA is TGCGCCAGCACATGGGATACAGGCCGCACCGGGGAGCTGTTTTTT. The V call is TRBV5-1, the J call TRBJ2-2; the D gene is possibly TRBD1 (5 bases). Germline CDR1 is SGHRS and CDR2 is YFSETQ. There are 15 residues in the CDR3. Trimming left V 6 bases short and J 4 bases short, with 16 bases between.

This clonotype was detected only a few times. This chain joins TRBV29-1 and TRBJ1-1; no definite D call. From germline, CDR1 is SQVTM and CDR2 ANQGSEA. V was shortened by 4 bases and J by 6 bases, with 21 bases between the two germline ends. The CDR3 totals 15 residues. CDR3: CSVGGLVDGISEAFF. The CDR3 nucleotides read TGCAGCGTTGGCGGGTTGGTGGACGGTATTTCTGAAGCTTTCTTT.

The rearrangement uses TRBV5-1 and TRBJ2-1, with TRBD2 as a possible D gene (6 bases). The V end lost 10 bases, the J end lost 8 bases, and 25 bases lay between the germline ends. The germline gives CDR1 SGHRS, CDR2 YFSETQ. The CDR3 is 15 amino acids. The CDR3 coding sequence is TGCGCCCCCCCTCATACGGCGGGATCCACCGATGAGCAGTTCTTC. Its protein product is CAPPHTAGSTDEQFF.

This chain links TRBV29-1 with TRBJ2-1, with D maybe TRBD2 (7 bases). CDR1 and CDR2 from the germline V gene are SQVTM and ANQGSEA. V was trimmed by 3 bases and J by 3 bases, leaving 24 bases between them. The CDR3 spans 18 residues. CDR3 sequence: CSVDLGGALSRSYNEQFF. CDR3 DNA sequence: TGCAGCGTTGACTTGGGGGGGGCCTTATCTCGGAGCTACAATGAGCAGTTCTTC.

This clonotype was observed a handful of times. The chain combines TRBV4-1 with TRBJ2-6; the match to TRBD1 covers 10 bases. The CDR3 extends over 20 amino acids. Trimming took 4 bases from V and 0 from J; bases not matched to a gene: 12. Germline CDR1 MGHRA, CDR2 YSYEKL. CDR3 region: CASSPPGQGNPPSGANVLTF. The DNA of the CDR3 is TGCGCCAGCAGCCCACCGGGACAGGGGAATCCCCCCTCTGGGGCCAACGTCCTGACTTTC.

This clonotype was seen more than once but under ten times. The J gene is TRBJ2-7, the V gene TRBV4-2, with TRBD2 matching over 10 bases. The CDR3 is 16 amino acids. Germline loops: CDR1 LGHNA, CDR2 YNFKEQ. V lost 3 bases to trimming and J lost 1 base; unmatched junction nucleotides: 6. In nucleotides, the CDR3 is TGTGCCAGCAGCCATGTAGCGGGAGGCAATTCCTACGAGCAGTACTTC. Amino acids: CASSHVAGGNSYEQYF.

The table lists this clonotype with many counts. This chain links TRBV5-1 with TRBJ1-2; tentatively, D is TRBD1 (6 bases). The CDR3 contains 13 residues. V lost 4 bases and J lost 3, with 10 bases in between. Germline CDR1 is SGHRS and CDR2 is YFSETQ. For the CDR3, the DNA is TGCGCCAGCAGCCCACAGGGTGACTATGGCTACACCTTC. Translation: CASSPQGDYGYTF.

The J gene is TRBJ2-7, the V gene TRBV5-1; 12 bases fit TRBD2. Germline trimming cut 3 bases from V and 7 bases from J; bases unmatched to any gene: 8. CDR1 SGHRS and CDR2 YFSETQ come from the germline V gene. This CDR3 contains 15 residues. The CDR3 coding sequence is TGCGCCAGCAGCTCCGGACTAGCGGGAATTGGAGAGCAGTACTTC. The encoded protein is CASSSGLAGIGEQYF.

This chain joins TRBV12-3 or TRBV12-4 and TRBJ2-1; 12 bases are shared with TRBD2. This CDR3 contains 19 residues. The trim removed 6 bases at V and 4 bases at J, leaving 16 bases unmatched. CDR3 in amino acids: CASRRKGGLAGWGYNEQFF. CDR3 DNA: TGTGCCAGCAGACGAAAGGGGGGACTAGCGGGCTGGGGATACAATGAGCAGTTCTTC.

The CDR3 coding sequence is TGTGCCAGCAGTGGACATCCCCAAGAGACCCAGTACTTC. It codes for CASSGHPQETQYF. This chain joins TRBV2 and TRBJ2-5; no definite D call. CDR3 length: 13 residues. Trimming removed 4 bases from V and 1 base from J, with 7 bases in between. Germline V gene sequence: CDR1 SNHLY, CDR2 FYNNEI.

J is TRBJ2-7 and V is TRBV12-5, with 8 bases that match TRBD1. V lost 0 bases, J lost 3 bases, and 7 bases stayed unmatched. In germline, CDR1 is LGHNT, CDR2 FRNRAP. This CDR3 spans 16 amino acids. The CDR3: CASGLVPGGEGYEQYF. In nucleotides, the CDR3 is TGTGCTAGTGGTTTGGTCCCAGGGGGCGAAGGCTACGAGCAGTACTTC.

This clonotype was detected only a few times. This chain uses TRBV12-3 or TRBV12-4 with TRBJ1-1, with 8 bases matching TRBD1. The CDR3 is 15 amino acids. V was pared by 7 bases and J by 8 bases, with 15 bases of the junction left unmatched. In nucleotides, the CDR3 is TGTGCCAGCACCGCCCTCCAGGGGGCTAGGACGGAAGCTTTCTTT. It yields the protein CASTALQGARTEAFF.

In its sample, this clonotype was seen many times. The chain joins TRBV20-1 to TRBJ2-1; 12 nucleotides align to TRBD2. The CDR3 spans 13 residues. Germline V lookup: CDR1 DFQATT, CDR2 SNEGSKA (reference sequence). The V segment lost 5 bases and the J segment 9 bases; nucleotides outside the gene matches: 5. The CDR3 loop is CSASTSGSVEQFF. The CDR3 nucleotides read TGCAGTGCTTCGACTAGCGGGAGTGTTGAGCAGTTCTTC.

This clonotype was picked up a small number of times. This chain uses TRBV29-1 with TRBJ1-1; D remains ambiguous. The CDR3 is made up of 13 amino acids. Trimming removed 3 bases from V and 1 base from J, with 9 bases in between. The germline gives CDR1 SQVTM, CDR2 ANQGSEA. CDR3 sequence (DNA): TGCAGCGTTGACCGGAGTCGGAACACTGAAGCTTTCTTT. It encodes CSVDRSRNTEAFF.

The chain recombines TRBV10-1 with TRBJ2-1; TRBD1 is a possible D gene (6 bases). The CDR3 sequence is 16 residues long. Germline-derived CDR1 and CDR2 are WNHNN and SYGVQD (reference sequence). V lost 6 bases and J lost 0, with 15 bases in between. The CDR3 DNA follows: TGCGCCAGCAGCGGTCACAGGGCCGGCTCCTACAATGAGCAGTTCTTC. The encoded protein is CASSGHRAGSYNEQFF.